This T cell receptor (beta chain) appears in the sequencing data of a study of blood T cell repertoires in COVID-19. Sequencing used immunoSEQ multiplex PCR; TCRdb keeps in-frame clones, though not all of them. This sample has roughly 150,000 clones; roughly 84% occur once, and the top ten carry 9.5% to 13%. The source material was peripheral blood. The sequence came from a man in his sixties or seventies with active or convalescent COVID-19.

The CDR3, as DNA: TGTGCCAGCAGTCGAGGTGGGACTAGCTATGTTGGCGGGGAGCTGTTTTTT. This encodes CASSRGGTSYVGGELFF. V gene TRBV27 combines with J gene TRBJ2-2; 9 bases line up with TRBD2. Per germline, CDR1 MNHEY and CDR2 SMNVEV (reference sequence). The CDR3 loop spans 17 amino acids. J gave up 7 bases and V 5 bases, and 14 bases lay outside the gene matches.